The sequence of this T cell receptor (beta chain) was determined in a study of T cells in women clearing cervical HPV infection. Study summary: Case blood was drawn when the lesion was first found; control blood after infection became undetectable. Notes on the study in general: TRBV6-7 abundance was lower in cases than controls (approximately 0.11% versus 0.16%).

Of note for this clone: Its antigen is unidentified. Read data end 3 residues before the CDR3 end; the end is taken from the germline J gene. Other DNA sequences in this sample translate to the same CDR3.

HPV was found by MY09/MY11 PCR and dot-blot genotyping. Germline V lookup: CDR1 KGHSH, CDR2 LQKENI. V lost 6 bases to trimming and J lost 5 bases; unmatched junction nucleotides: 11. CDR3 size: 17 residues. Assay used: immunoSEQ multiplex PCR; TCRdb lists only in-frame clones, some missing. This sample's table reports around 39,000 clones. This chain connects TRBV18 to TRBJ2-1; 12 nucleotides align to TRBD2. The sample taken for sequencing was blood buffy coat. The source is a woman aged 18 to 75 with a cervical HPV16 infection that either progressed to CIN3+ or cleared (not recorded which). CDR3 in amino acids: CASSPQTSGGPDNEQFF. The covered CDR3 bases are TGTGCCAGCTCCCCCCAGACTAGCGGGGGACCCGACAATGAG. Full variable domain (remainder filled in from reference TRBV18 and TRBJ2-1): NAGVMQNPRHLVRRRGQEARLRCSPMKGHSHVYWYRQLPEEGLKFMVYLQKENIIDESGMPKERFSAEFPKEGPSILRIQQVVRGDSAAYFCASSPQTSGGPDNEQFFGPGTRLTVL.